One and the same sample provided the 27 T cell receptor beta chains below, sequenced in a study of T cell responses to AZD1222 COVID-19 vaccine. The table came from immunoSEQ multiplex PCR; TCRdb's copy has only in-frame clones and leaves some out. The sample lists 100,000 to 150,000 clones; roughly nine tenths were seen once. The specimen was peripheral blood, collected on day 0 of AZD1222 vaccination. The source of these receptors is an adult in good health.

V usage is TRBV27 and J usage is TRBJ1-5; a weak D match, TRBD1 (6 bases). The CDR3 loop spans 14 amino acids. Germline CDR1 reads MNHEY; CDR2 reads SMNVEV (reference sequence). Trimming removed 2 bases from V and 5 bases from J, with 10 bases in between. CDR3 sequence: CASSLGRGDQPQHF. CDR3 coding DNA: TGTGCCAGCAGTTTAGGCAGGGGAGATCAGCCCCAGCATTTT.

The chain couples TRBV7-8 to TRBJ1-1, with 7 bases that match TRBD1. The CDR3 is 14 residues long. V was clipped by 5 bases and J by 4 bases; unmatched bases: 7. Germline V gene lookup returns CDR1 SGHVS and CDR2 FQNEAQ. The DNA for the CDR3 is TGTGCCAGCAGCCTCAGACAGGGTAGCACTGAAGCTTTCTTT. Its translation is CASSLRQGSTEAFF.

The rearrangement uses TRBV7-2 and TRBJ2-3; D uncertain. The V end lost 2 bases, the J end lost 4 bases, and 13 bases lay between the germline ends. Germline CDR1 and CDR2: SGHTA and FQGNSA. This CDR3 has 15 residues. The CDR3 sequence: CASSLQESTADTQYF. Written as DNA, the CDR3 is TGTGCCAGCAGCTTACAGGAAAGCACGGCAGATACGCAGTATTTT.

The chain couples TRBV10-3 to TRBJ2-2; D gene ambiguous. V dropped 2 bases and J dropped 5 bases, with 9 bases sitting between them. Germline-derived CDR1 and CDR2 are ENHRY and SYGVKD. CDR3 length: 14 amino acids. CDR3 amino acids: CAISEPVRTGELFF. Here the CDR3 DNA reads TGTGCCATCAGTGAGCCGGTTAGAACCGGGGAGCTGTTTTTT.

The J gene is TRBJ2-7, the V gene TRBV19, with no clear D. Trimming removed 10 bases at V and 3 bases at J, with 13 bases between. The germline CDR1 and CDR2 sequences are LNHDA and SQIVND (reference sequence). The CDR3 length is 12 residues. Here the CDR3 DNA reads TGTGCCACCCGGGTACAAGACTACGAGCAGTACTTC. It translates to CATRVQDYEQYF.

The rearrangement joins TRBV15 to TRBJ2-4, with D unclear. The germline V and J ends were trimmed by 0 bases and 4 bases, with 7 bases remaining between them. CDR3 length: 14 residues. The germline gives CDR1 LNHNV, CDR2 YYDKDF (reference sequence). CDR3 sequence reads: CATSRDFAKNIQYF. DNA for the CDR3: TGTGCCACCAGCAGAGATTTCGCAAAAAACATTCAGTACTTC.

The chain is built from TRBV5-1 and TRBJ1-4; D is uncertain. V was shortened by 1 base and J by 13 bases, with 11 bases between the two germline ends. The germline V gene encodes CDR1 SGHRS and CDR2 YFSETQ. CDR3 length: 12 residues. CDR3 sequence (DNA): TGCGCCAGCAGCTTGCCCCCCGGGGTACTGTTTTTT. Translation gives CASSLPPGVLFF.

V is TRBV27 and J is TRBJ2-7; TRBD1 agrees at 8 bases. The J segment lost 6 bases and the V segment lost 6 bases, leaving 7 bases of the junction unmatched. Germline V gene data show CDR1 as MNHEY and CDR2 as SMNVEV (reference sequence). The CDR3 spans 13 residues. CDR3 in DNA: TGTGCCAGCAGCCGGACAGGGAAGAGCGAGCAGTACTTC. This codes for CASSRTGKSEQYF.

CDR3 DNA sequence: TGTGCCAGCAGCCTTAATGGACAGCGCTACACCTTC. It codes for CASSLNGQRYTF. This rearrangement joins TRBV12-3 or TRBV12-4 to TRBJ1-2; D perhaps matches TRBD1 (6 bases). The V gene lost 6 bases and the J gene lost 9 bases, with 14 bases spanning the gap. CDR3 size: 12 residues.

The chain has TRBV7-2 and TRBJ2-7; D is ambiguous. V was trimmed by 3 bases and J by 3 bases, leaving 3 bases between them. Per germline, CDR1 SGHTA and CDR2 FQGNSA. The CDR3 runs to 11 residues. For the CDR3, the DNA is TGTGCCAGCAGCTTGAACTACGAGCAGTACTTC. The encoded protein is CASSLNYEQYF.

In its sample, this clone was seen once. This chain links TRBV9 with TRBJ1-2; D is uncertain. This CDR3 comprises 14 residues. Germline CDR1 is SGDLS and CDR2 is YYNGEE. Trimming stripped 0 bases from V and 0 bases from J, with 6 bases between. CDR3 DNA: TGTGCCAGCAGCGTAGGGCAGACTAACTATGGCTACACCTTC. Amino acid sequence: CASSVGQTNYGYTF.

This rearrangement joins TRBV29-1 to TRBJ1-5; D perhaps matches TRBD1 (6 bases). Deletions cut 6 bases from V and 3 bases from J, with 12 bases between. The V gene's germline CDR1 is SQVTM and CDR2 ANQGSEA. The CDR3 length is 13 residues. The chain's CDR3 is CSVQQGNNQPQHF. For the CDR3, the DNA is TGCAGCGTCCAACAGGGAAACAATCAGCCCCAGCATTTT.

The chain is built from TRBV9 and TRBJ2-3; 7 positions match TRBD2. Germline V gene data show CDR1 as SGDLS and CDR2 as YYNGEE. The CDR3 is made up of 14 amino acids. The ends lost 2 bases at V and 5 bases at J; junction bases unmatched: 5. The CDR3 DNA follows: TGTGCCAGCAGCGTCGGCGGGGGAGGAGATACGCAGTATTTT. Its protein is CASSVGGGGDTQYF.

This clone was found once. In DNA, the CDR3 is TGTGCCAGTAGTATCCCCAGGGACACAGATACGCAGTATTTT. Its translation: CASSIPRDTDTQYF. V usage is TRBV19 and J usage is TRBJ2-3, with D possibly TRBD1 on 5 matching bases. Germline assignment: CDR1 LNHDA and CDR2 SQIVND (reference sequence). This CDR3 spans 14 amino acids. Deletions cut 3 bases from V and 2 bases from J, with 9 bases between.

The rearrangement uses TRBV27 and TRBJ1-6; no firm D call. Per the germline V gene, CDR1 is MNHEY and CDR2 is SMNVEV (reference sequence). The V end was cut by 4 bases, the J end by 8 bases, with 12 bases between. The CDR3 sequence is 14 residues long. The CDR3 here is CASSSQAGDSPLHF. CDR3 DNA: TGTGCCAGCAGTTCCCAGGCTGGGGATTCACCCCTCCACTTT.

The J gene is TRBJ1-3, the V gene TRBV9; D ambiguous. CDR1 is SGDLS, CDR2 YYNGEE, per germline. Trimming left V 4 bases short and J 0 bases short, with 5 bases between. CDR3 length: 13 residues. This CDR3 is CASSPPSGNTIYF. The DNA of the CDR3 is TGTGCCAGCAGCCCCCCCTCTGGAAACACCATATATTTT.

The chain joins TRBV12-2 to TRBJ2-5; the D call TRBD2 from the table was never checked on the DNA. TRBV12-2 is a documented pseudogene. This CDR3 comprises 18 residues. This CDR3 reads CASRLARGGGAPGETQYF. The CDR3 DNA is TGTGCAAGTCGCTTAGCGCGAGGCGGGGGGGCCCCGGGCGAGACCCAGTACTTC.

This rearrangement joins TRBV7-9 to TRBJ2-2, with 7 positions matching TRBD1. The CDR3 contains 15 residues. V lost 5 bases to trimming and J lost 3 bases; unmatched junction nucleotides: 6. CDR1 and CDR2 (germline): SEHNR, FQNEAQ (reference sequence). CDR3 DNA sequence: TGTGCCAGCAGCCCCCGACAGGGATACACCGGGGAGCTGTTTTTT. Residues: CASSPRQGYTGELFF.

Note on this clone: Sequence at one end of the junction differs from germline and may be a read error. This CDR3 reads CASSWEDREHFF. CDR3 DNA sequence: TGTGCCAGCAGTTGGGAGGACAGGGAGCATTTCTTC. The V and J genes are TRBV12-3 or TRBV12-4 and TRBJ2-1, with 8 bases lining up with TRBD1. The CDR3 consists of 12 residues.

The chain uses TRBV28 and TRBJ2-7; perhaps TRBD1 as D (6 bases). Trimming shortened V by 6 bases and J by 12 bases, and 21 bases separated the two germline ends. Per the germline V gene, CDR1 is MDHEN and CDR2 is SYDVKM. The CDR3 length is 13 residues. CDR3 region: CASSPPQQGEVYF. The DNA of the CDR3 is TGTGCCAGCAGCCCCCCCCAACAGGGTGAGGTGTACTTC.

J is TRBJ1-4 and V is TRBV7-9, with D tentatively TRBD1 (5 bases). The V gene lost 2 bases and the J gene lost 10 bases, with 11 bases spanning the gap. Germline CDR1 reads SEHNR; CDR2 reads FQNEAQ (reference sequence). The CDR3 totals 13 residues. DNA of the CDR3: TGTGCCAGCAGCTTATTAAGTCAGGGAAAACTGTTTTTT. Translated, it gives CASSLLSQGKLFF.

This chain joins TRBV10-2 and TRBJ2-3; no clear D gene. V was cut by 0 bases and J by 6 bases, with 4 bases left in between. Looked up from germline, CDR1 is WSHSY and CDR2 is SAAADI. This CDR3 is built from 12 residues. CDR3 sequence (DNA): TGCGCCAGCAGTGAGTCGTACGATACGCAGTATTTT. Protein: CASSESYDTQYF.

This chain joins TRBV4-2 and TRBJ2-3; 9 bases match TRBD2. The CDR3 is 15 amino acids. V gave up 0 bases and J gave up 8 bases; unmatched junction bases: 6. The V gene's germline CDR1 is LGHNA and CDR2 YNFKEQ. The CDR3 region is CASSQDAGGMVTQYF. CDR3 nucleotides: TGTGCCAGCAGCCAAGATGCGGGGGGGATGGTTACGCAGTATTTT.

The chain joins TRBV27 to TRBJ2-7; the D is unclear. V lost 2 bases to trimming and J lost 7 bases, with 12 bases between them. Germline values: CDR1 MNHEY, CDR2 SMNVEV (reference sequence). The CDR3 spans 13 residues. The CDR3 sequence: CASSLGGVGEQYF. The CDR3 DNA reads as TGTGCCAGCAGTTTAGGTGGGGTGGGGGAGCAGTACTTC.

This chain links TRBV5-1 with TRBJ2-7; 8 bases match TRBD1. The V gene end was trimmed by 4 bases and the J gene end by 10 bases; junction bases not matched to a gene: 10. Germline values: CDR1 SGHRS, CDR2 YFSETQ. The length of the CDR3 is 13 residues. The CDR3 loop is CASSTGQVGVQYF. CDR3 DNA: TGCGCCAGCAGCACGGGACAGGTAGGCGTTCAGTACTTC.

This rearrangement joins TRBV7-9 to TRBJ1-1, with unresolved D. This CDR3 comprises 12 residues. Per the germline V gene, CDR1 is SEHNR and CDR2 is FQNEAQ (reference sequence). With 7 bases removed from V and 4 bases from J, the gap between germline ends came to 10 bases. The CDR3 DNA follows: TGTGCCAGCAAAAGGGAGGGCACTGAAGCTTTCTTT. It yields the protein CASKREGTEAFF.

The chain is built from TRBV7-2 and TRBJ1-3, with D possibly TRBD1 on 6 matching bases. The CDR3 has 15 amino acids. V was trimmed by 3 bases and J by 2 bases, leaving 11 bases between them. Germline V gene lookup returns CDR1 SGHTA and CDR2 FQGNSA. In DNA form, the CDR3 reads TGTGCCAGCAGCTTGGTTGGGGGGCCTGGAAACACCATATATTTT. Translation gives CASSLVGGPGNTIYF.